Listed below are T cell receptor beta chains from one sample, sequenced in a study of T cell repertoires in cytomegalovirus infection. TCRdb reanalysed the reads using MiXCR and keeps one entry per CDR3 protein. The table has approximately 170,000 distinct CDR3 sequences, roughly 17% seen once; the top ten hold roughly a sixth. Sequencing was carried out using CD8+ T cells from PBMCs. The source is a human donor in good health (CMV status not recorded). Some clones in this sample may be carry-over from other donors' samples. CDR3s include the opening cysteine and the closing phenylalanine or tryptophan. The order of the fields is CDR3 length, V gene, J gene, D gene, clone size, CDR3 protein, CDR3 DNA. A D gene is named only where the DNA matches it firmly. Clone size is not always given. Where it is, it says once, few, many or a class for expanded clones.

13	TRBV27	TRBJ1-4	NA	few	CATSLGIREKLFF	TGTGCCACCAGCCTCGGGATACGTGAAAAACTGTTTTTT
11	TRBV20-1	TRBJ2-4	TRBD1	NA	CSARVDRRKYF	TGCAGTGCTAGAGTGGACAGGAGGAAGTACTTC
18	TRBV7-2	TRBJ2-1	TRBD2	NA	CASSLVSGRAFPYNEQFF	TGTGCCAGCAGCTTAGTTAGCGGGAGGGCCTTTCCCTACAATGAGCAGTTCTTC
16	TRBV7-9	TRBJ2-7	TRBD1	NA	CASSPRQGAAAYEQYF	TGTGCCAGCAGCCCTCGACAGGGAGCCGCCGCCTACGAGCAGTACTTC
14	TRBV7-1	TRBJ1-2	NA	NA	CASSSFSQGNGYTF	TGTGCCAGCAGCTCCTTCTCACAGGGAAACGGCTACACCTTC
15	TRBV7-4	TRBJ2-7	TRBD2	few	CASSPRRVSGSEQYF	TGTGCCAGCAGCCCCCGCCGGGTTAGCGGGAGCGAGCAGTACTTC
16	TRBV7-2	TRBJ2-6	NA	NA	CASSLEWRSGANVLTF	TGTGCCAGCAGCTTAGAGTGGCGGTCTGGGGCCAACGTCCTGACTTTC
16	TRBV7-8	TRBJ2-7	TRBD1	many	CASSLVGDRMIYEQYF	TGTGCCAGCAGCTTAGTAGGGGACAGGATGATCTACGAGCAGTACTTC
13	TRBV10-3	TRBJ2-1	NA	NA	CAICGSEDNEQFF	TGTGCCATCTGTGGTAGCGAAGACAATGAGCAGTTCTTC
15	TRBV7-9	TRBJ2-1	NA	few	CASTEDTLSYNEQFF	TGTGCCAGCACCGAAGACACACTCTCCTACAATGAGCAGTTCTTC
15	TRBV19	TRBJ2-1	TRBD2	few	CASSISSGPYNEQFF	TGTGCCAGTAGTATTAGTAGCGGGCCCTACAATGAGCAGTTCTTC
12	TRBV4-1	TRBJ2-1	NA	NA	CASSQDYNEQFF	TGCGCCAGCAGCCAAGACTACAATGAGCAGTTCTTC
16	TRBV7-9	TRBJ2-1	TRBD1	NA	CASSLSSGTGVNEQFF	TGTGCCAGCAGCTTATCATCCGGGACAGGGGTTAATGAGCAGTTCTTC
14	TRBV11-2	TRBJ2-3	NA	NA	CASQRVQAADTQYF	TGTGCCAGCCAGAGGGTACAGGCGGCAGATACGCAGTATTTT
15	TRBV18	TRBJ2-7	NA	NA	CASSPGNRYSYEQYF	TGTGCCAGCTCACCAGGGAACAGATACTCCTACGAGCAGTACTTC
14	TRBV6-2/TRBV6-3	TRBJ2-6	NA	few	CASTESAGANVLTF	TGTGCCAGCACGGAATCGGCTGGGGCCAACGTCCTGACTTTC
18	TRBV9	TRBJ2-1	TRBD2	few	CASSARVTSGSSYNEQFF	TGTGCCAGCAGCGCTAGGGTGACTAGCGGGAGCTCCTACAATGAGCAGTTCTTC
14	TRBV7-6	TRBJ2-3	TRBD2	once	CASRGTSGGGTQYF	TGTGCCAGCAGAGGGACTAGCGGGGGAGGTACGCAGTATTTT
13	TRBV14	TRBJ2-7	NA	NA	CASSQGKVYEQYF	TGTGCCAGCAGCCAAGGGAAAGTCTACGAGCAGTACTTC
14	TRBV27	TRBJ2-3	TRBD2	NA	CASLTSGTSRAQYF	TGTGCCAGCTTGACTAGCGGGACCAGCAGGGCGCAGTATTTT
15	TRBV2	TRBJ1-4	TRBD1	NA	CASSPDRRINEKLFF	TGTGCCAGCAGTCCGGACAGGAGGATTAATGAAAAACTGTTTTTT
15	TRBV2	TRBJ2-5	NA	few	CASSGRRTRQETQYF	TGTGCCAGCAGTGGTAGGAGAACCCGCCAAGAGACCCAGTACTTC
15	TRBV7-8	TRBJ1-1	NA	few	CASSLGAGLNTEAFF	TGTGCCAGCAGCTTAGGTGCAGGATTGAACACTGAAGCTTTCTTT
15	TRBV7-6	TRBJ2-1	NA	NA	CASRTDRSSYNEQFF	TGTGCCAGCAGGACCGACAGGTCCTCCTACAATGAGCAGTTCTTC
14	TRBV7-2	TRBJ1-2	NA	few	CASSLARGRYGYTF	TGTGCCAGCAGCTTAGCGCGAGGGAGGTATGGCTACACCTTC
17	TRBV6-2/TRBV6-3	TRBJ2-7	TRBD2	NA	CASSYSRLAGARDEQYF	TGTGCCAGCAGTTACAGCAGACTAGCGGGAGCGAGGGACGAGCAGTACTTC
16	TRBV7-6	TRBJ2-2	NA	few	CASSFLPGQNTGELFF	TGTGCCAGCAGCTTTTTGCCGGGACAGAACACCGGGGAGCTGTTTTTT
12	TRBV7-8	TRBJ2-1	TRBD1	many	CASRTGSNEQFF	TGTGCCAGCAGGACAGGGAGCAATGAGCAGTTCTTC
14	TRBV6-6	TRBJ2-7	NA	NA	CASSPLGSHYEQYF	TGTGCCAGCAGCCCCTTGGGGAGCCACTACGAGCAGTACTTC
13	TRBV28	TRBJ2-2	NA	few	CASSPRYTGELFF	TGTGCCAGCAGTCCCCGGTACACCGGGGAGCTGTTTTTT